A selection of T cell receptor beta chains follows, all from one sample in a study of regulatory dendritic cells for organ transplantation. Data came from immunoSEQ multiplex PCR; TCRdb stores just in-frame clones and leaves some out. The sample has approximately 35,000 clones, roughly nine tenths seen once. Sequenced: naive CD4+ T cells from blood. These receptor sequences come from a human donor in good health. CDR3s leave out the opening cysteine and the closing phenylalanine or tryptophan. A D gene is named only where the DNA matches it firmly.

D: -
J: TRBJ1-1
V: TRBV29-1
CDR3: SGLDSLNTEAF

D: -
J: TRBJ1-1
V: TRBV30
CDR3: AWSEWGVTEAF

D: -
J: TRBJ1-4
V: TRBV15
CDR3: ATSSGTRGATNEKLF

D: TRBD1
J: TRBJ1-4
V: TRBV4-1
CDR3: ASSLGQHPEKLF

D: TRBD2
J: TRBJ2-3
V: TRBV10-1
CDR3: ASSEGLAGDTQY

D: -
J: TRBJ2-1
V: TRBV7-6
CDR3: ASSLAGRDEQF

D: -
J: TRBJ1-2
V: TRBV19
CDR3: ASSIDRNTAGV

D: TRBD1
J: TRBJ2-2
V: TRBV6-5
CDR3: ASSRTGTGELF

D: -
J: TRBJ1-2
V: TRBV4-2
CDR3: ASSQGDGYYGYT

D: -
J: TRBJ1-1
V: TRBV28
CDR3: ASSYSRATPEAF

D: -
J: TRBJ1-1
V: TRBV4-3
CDR3: ASSHSLQSATEAF

D: TRBD1
J: TRBJ1-2
V: TRBV28
CDR3: ASSRTGRAYGYT

D: -
J: TRBJ2-1
V: TRBV11-3
CDR3: ASSRGTSSYNEQF

D: -
J: TRBJ2-3
V: TRBV7-6
CDR3: ASSLTTTSTDTQY

D: TRBD2
J: TRBJ2-7
V: TRBV6-1
CDR3: ASSERQGSPSGTSYEQY